The rows below give T cell receptor beta chains drawn from one sample of a study of blood T cell repertoires in COVID-19. Sequencing was performed with immunoSEQ multiplex PCR; in TCRdb, only in-frame clones are kept and a portion is missing. Seen here are over 250,000 clones, nearly 90% observed once, and the top ten hold under 0.95%. Sequencing input: peripheral blood. These receptors originate from a woman aged 30 to 39 with acute or convalescent COVID-19. CDR3s include the opening cysteine and the closing phenylalanine or tryptophan. The order of the fields is D gene, clone size, V gene, J gene, CDR3 DNA, CDR3 protein. A D gene is named only where the DNA matches it firmly. Rows give clone size only sometimes, using once, few, many, or a class for an expanded clone.

>.|.|TRBV14|TRBJ2-3
TGTGCCAGCAGCCACTCACCCGGTACGCAGTATTTT
CASSHSPGTQYF
>.|.|TRBV19|TRBJ1-2
TGTGCCAGTAGTATAAAACAAGACTATGGCTACACCTTC
CASSIKQDYGYTF
>TRBD2|.|TRBV5-1|TRBJ2-5
TGCGCCAGCAGCCCACGACTAGCGGGAGGGGAAGAGACCCAGTACTTC
CASSPRLAGGEETQYF
>.|.|TRBV6-1|TRBJ1-5
TGTGCCGGAACCCGGGACACCAATCAGCCCCAGCATTTT
CAGTRDTNQPQHF
>.|.|TRBV28|TRBJ2-4
TGTGCCAGCAGTTTGAGTAGAACAAACATTCAGTACTTC
CASSLSRTNIQYF
>.|.|TRBV27|TRBJ1-1
TGTGCCAGCAGTATCCCCCAGGGTCTGAACACTGAAGCTTTCTTT
CASSIPQGLNTEAFF
>.|once|TRBV2|TRBJ1-1
TGTGCCAGCAAGGGAGGAGGGCTGAACACTGAAGCTTTCTTT
CASKGGGLNTEAFF
>.|.|TRBV6-5|TRBJ2-3
TGTGCCAGCAGTTACTCCCCGACAGTGCATACGCAGTATTTT
CASSYSPTVHTQYF
>TRBD1|.|TRBV19|TRBJ1-1
TGTGCCAGTAGTTGGAGCCCTGGACAGGCAGAAGCTTTCTTT
CASSWSPGQAEAFF
>.|.|TRBV7-2|TRBJ1-3
TGTGCCAGCAGCCCCCTGGCAGGCCGCTCGAGCTCTGGAAACACCATATATTTT
CASSPLAGRSSSGNTIYF
>.|.|TRBV7-9|TRBJ2-7
TGTGCCAGCACCCAGGAAATTCACGAGCAGTACTTC
CASTQEIHEQYF
>.|.|TRBV5-1|TRBJ2-1
TGCGCCAGCAGCTTGTTAGATGAGCAGTTCTTC
CASSLLDEQFF
>TRBD2|.|TRBV29-1|TRBJ2-1
TGCAGCGTTGCCACACTAGCGGGGGAATACAATGAGCAGTTCTTC
CSVATLAGEYNEQFF
>.|.|TRBV5-1|TRBJ2-3
TGCGCCAGCAGCTTGTTAGTTGCAGATACGCAGTATTTT
CASSLLVADTQYF
>.|.|TRBV6-5|TRBJ2-1
TGTGCCAGCAGTTACTCGGGTAGAGGGGAGCAGTTCTTC
CASSYSGRGEQFF
>.|.|TRBV21-1|TRBJ2-1
TGTGCCAGCAGCACGTTGGTGAGAGGGCAGCAGTTCTTC
CASSTLVRGQQFF
>.|.|TRBV11-3|TRBJ2-2
TGTGCCAGCAGCTTAGTCAGATACACCGGGGAGCTGTTTTTT
CASSLVRYTGELFF
>TRBD2|.|TRBV19|TRBJ2-1
TGTGCCAGTAGTCTAGCGGGAGGGTATGAGCAGTTCTTC
CASSLAGGYEQFF
>.|.|TRBV24-1|TRBJ2-3
TGTGCCACCAGTGAGTCGGGGGATACGCAGTATTTT
CATSESGDTQYF
>TRBD2|.|TRBV30|TRBJ2-3
TGTGCCTGGGGGAGCGGGAGGGTTACAGATACGCAGTATTTT
CAWGSGRVTDTQYF
>TRBD2|.|TRBV30|TRBJ2-7
TGTGCCTGGAGTGGGACTAGAGCCTACGAGCAGTACTTC
CAWSGTRAYEQYF
>TRBD1|.|TRBV24-1|TRBJ2-7
TGTGCCACCAGTGATCCGGGGACAGGTCGGGACGAGCAGTACTTC
CATSDPGTGRDEQYF
>TRBD2|once|TRBV9|TRBJ2-3
TGTGCCAGCAGCGTAGCCCCCTCCGGACTAGGCACAGATACGCAGTATTTT
CASSVAPSGLGTDTQYF
>.|.|TRBV7-7|TRBJ2-2
TGTGCTAGCAGCCCGCACGCGGGCGGGACGAACACCGGGGAGCTGTTTTTT
CASSPHAGGTNTGELFF
>.|.|TRBV7-8|TRBJ1-2
TGTGCCAGCAGCTTAGTTAGGAGTCTTAACTATGGCTACACCTTC
CASSLVRSLNYGYTF
>TRBD2|.|TRBV3-1/TRBV3-2|TRBJ2-5
TGTGCCAGCAGCCAAGTCGGGGGATCCAGCGGGAGACAGACCCAGTACTTC
CASSQVGGSSGRQTQYF
>.|.|TRBV7-9|TRBJ1-4
TGTGCCAGCAGCCCGACTCTGGACAGACTGTTTTTT
CASSPTLDRLFF
>TRBD2|.|TRBV5-4|TRBJ2-5
TGTGCCAGCACCCATCCCCTAGCGGGAGTGGGAGAGACCCAGTACTTC
CASTHPLAGVGETQYF
>.|.|TRBV15|TRBJ2-7
TGTGCCACCAGCAGATACTCGGGGTTGCGTACCTCCTACGAGCAGTACTTC
CATSRYSGLRTSYEQYF
>TRBD2|.|TRBV19|TRBJ2-3
TGTGCCAGTTGGGATCGGACTAGCGGGAGGAAGGATACGCAGTATTTT
CASWDRTSGRKDTQYF
>.|.|TRBV7-2|TRBJ2-7
TGTGCCAGCAGCTTAGCCGGTTGGGTGACTTTTAGAGGGGGGGGAACCTACGAGCAGTACTTC
CASSLAGWVTFRGGGTYEQYF
>.|.|TRBV9|TRBJ2-7
TGTGCCAGCAGCGTAGGGTCAGTTCCCTCCTACGAGCAGTACTTC
CASSVGSVPSYEQYF
>.|.|TRBV29-1|TRBJ2-1
TGCAGCAGCCTGGGGAGCAATGAGCAGTTCTTC
CSSLGSNEQFF